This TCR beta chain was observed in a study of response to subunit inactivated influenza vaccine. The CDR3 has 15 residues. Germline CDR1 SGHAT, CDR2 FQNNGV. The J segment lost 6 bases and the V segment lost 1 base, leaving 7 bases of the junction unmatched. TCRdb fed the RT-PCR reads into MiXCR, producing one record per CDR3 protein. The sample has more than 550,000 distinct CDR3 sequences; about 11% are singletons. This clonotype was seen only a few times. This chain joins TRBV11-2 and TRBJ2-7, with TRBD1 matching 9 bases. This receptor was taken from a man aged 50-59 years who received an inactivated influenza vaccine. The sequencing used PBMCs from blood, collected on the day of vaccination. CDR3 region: CASSLGETGGSEQYF. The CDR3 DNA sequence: TGTGCCAGCAGCTTAGGTGAGACAGGGGGATCCGAGCAGTACTTC.